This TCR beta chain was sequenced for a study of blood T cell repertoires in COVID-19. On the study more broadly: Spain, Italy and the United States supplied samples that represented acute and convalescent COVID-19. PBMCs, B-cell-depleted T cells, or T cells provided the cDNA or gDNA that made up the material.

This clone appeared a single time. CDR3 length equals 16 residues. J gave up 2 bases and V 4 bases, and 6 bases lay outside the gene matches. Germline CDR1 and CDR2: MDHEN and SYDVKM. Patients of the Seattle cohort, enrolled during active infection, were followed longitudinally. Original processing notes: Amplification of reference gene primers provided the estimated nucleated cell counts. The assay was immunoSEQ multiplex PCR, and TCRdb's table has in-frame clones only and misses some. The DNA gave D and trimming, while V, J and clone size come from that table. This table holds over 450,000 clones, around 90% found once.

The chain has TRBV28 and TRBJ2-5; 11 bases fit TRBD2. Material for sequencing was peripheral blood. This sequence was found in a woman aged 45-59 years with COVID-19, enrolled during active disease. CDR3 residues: CASSSQLAGEQETQYF. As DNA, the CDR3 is TGTGCCAGCAGTTCACAACTAGCGGGGGAGCAAGAGACCCAGTACTTC.